These 8 T cell receptor beta chains came from one sample sequenced in a study of human T cells and chemical hapten exposure (dated by TCRdb to the early 2020s). Total RNA was extracted from unfractionated whole blood collected in Tempus Blood RNA tubes. During library preparation, unique molecular identifiers were attached to individual cDNA molecules so that TCRs could be counted quantitatively and reproducibly. The public reads were quality trimmed at Q25 with fastp and then assembled into clones with MiXCR by TCRdb, keeping productive beta chains. Duplicate CDR3 protein sequences are folded into a single record with the most common DNA and genes. Present in this sample are about 120,000 distinct CDR3 sequences, approximately 9% of which were seen just once. The ten largest clones capture 1.1% to 1.5% of the sample. Sequencing used whole blood. The receptors stem from a human donor in good health. Some clones in this sample may be carry-over from other donors' samples. Donor details come from another sample of the same person, matched by shared clones.

The rearrangement joins TRBV6-2 or TRBV6-3 to TRBJ2-1; TRBD2 matches 11 bases. This CDR3 comprises 15 residues. Germline CDR1 is MNHEY and CDR2 is SVGEGT. Trimming removed 6 bases from V and 7 bases from J; junction bases left unmatched: 8. In DNA form, the CDR3 reads TGTGCCAGCAGGATTAGCGGGGGGGCGAATAATGAGCAGTTCTTC. Amino acid sequence: CASRISGGANNEQFF.

This clonotype was observed at least ten times. The J gene is TRBJ1-2, the V gene TRBV29-1; 7 bases map to TRBD1. CDR1 is SQVTM, CDR2 ANQGSEA, per germline. J was trimmed by 6 bases and V by 2 bases; bases with no gene match: 12. CDR3 length equals 15 residues. DNA of the CDR3: TGCAGCGTTGAACCCAGACAGGGTATAAGGGATGGCTACACCTTC. Translation: CSVEPRQGIRDGYTF.

There are many counts of this clonotype. This chain connects TRBV28 to TRBJ1-5; 7 bases line up with TRBD1. Germline V gene data show CDR1 as MDHEN and CDR2 as SYDVKM. This CDR3 spans 18 amino acids. V dropped 3 bases and J dropped 0; count of bases not matched to a gene: 11. The CDR3, as DNA: TGTGCCAGCAGTTTCCCGAAGGACAGGCCAAATAGCAATCAGCCCCAGCATTTT. This codes for CASSFPKDRPNSNQPQHF.

In this sample, this clonotype turned up a few times. The rearrangement uses TRBV7-9 and TRBJ1-1; D not resolved. Germline V gives CDR1 SEHNR, CDR2 FQNEAQ (reference sequence). This CDR3 region has 14 residues. Trimming took 0 bases from V and 5 from J, leaving 10 bases between them. The CDR3, as DNA: TGTGCCAGCAGCTTAGCGTCCACTCTTACTGAAGCTTTCTTT. Translated, it gives CASSLASTLTEAFF.

This clonotype was observed at least ten times. The chain combines TRBV7-8 with TRBJ1-1; 8 bases map to TRBD1. V lost 0 bases, J lost 0 bases, and 6 bases stayed unmatched. The germline CDR1 and CDR2 sequences are SGHVS and FQNEAQ. The CDR3 covers 17 residues. CDR3 sequence (DNA): TGTGCCAGCAGCTTAGCGCGTTGGGGACAGGTGAACACTGAAGCTTTCTTT. As protein: CASSLARWGQVNTEAFF.

The rearrangement uses TRBV21-1 and TRBJ1-3; the table's D call, TRBD1, was not checked against the DNA. TRBV21-1 is shown as a pseudogene. The CDR3 has 18 residues. The DNA for the CDR3 is TGTGCCAGCAGCAAAGATCTTGGACAGGTCCTCTCTGGAAACACCATATATTTT. It translates to CASSKDLGQVLSGNTIYF.

This clonotype has just a few counts. In DNA, the CDR3 is TGCAGTGCTAGTGATACGGGGGGCGCTTCGTCGCCTGAAGCTTTCTTT. This encodes CSASDTGGASSPEAFF. V gene TRBV20-1 combines with J gene TRBJ1-1; D possibly corresponds to TRBD1 (6 bases). This CDR3 region has 16 residues. Trimming left V 3 bases short and J 6 bases short, with 23 bases between. Germline-derived CDR1 and CDR2 are DFQATT and SNEGSKA (reference sequence).

Only a few counts were recorded for this clonotype. The rearrangement joins TRBV20-1 to TRBJ2-3; possibly TRBD1 or TRBD2 for D (5 bases each). Trimming removed 5 bases at V and 2 bases at J, with 11 bases between. The CDR3 contains 13 residues. Germline CDR1 DFQATT, CDR2 SNEGSKA (reference sequence). Written as DNA, the CDR3 is TGCAGTGCTGGGGACCCTTACACAGATACGCAGTATTTT. Encoded protein: CSAGDPYTDTQYF.